These T cell receptor beta chains were read from a single sample in a study of blood T cell repertoires in COVID-19. Sequencing used immunoSEQ multiplex PCR; TCRdb keeps in-frame clones, though not all of them. Counted here are roughly 120,000 clones, approximately 85% occurring once; the ten biggest clones make up less than 1.5%. The sample taken for sequencing was peripheral blood. The receptor set was obtained from a man aged 35 to 55 with acute or convalescent COVID-19. CDR3s include the opening cysteine and the closing phenylalanine or tryptophan. The D gene is left open where the match is weak. The size entry is marked missing in some rows and otherwise reads once, few, many or a size class.

clone size	D gene	V gene	CDR3 length	J gene	CDR3 DNA	CDR3 protein
medium-sized	.	TRBV2	15	TRBJ1-1	TGTGCCAGCAGTATTCCAGAAGTGGGCTCCACTGAAGCTTTCTTT	CASSIPEVGSTEAFF
.	TRBD1	TRBV4-1	15	TRBJ2-5	TGCGCCAGCAGTAGGACAGGGGAATGGCAGCAGACCCAGTACTTC	CASSRTGEWQQTQYF
once	.	TRBV4-2	13	TRBJ2-1	TGTGCCAGCAGCCGGGGGCCGCACGATGAGCAGTTCTTC	CASSRGPHDEQFF
.	TRBD1	TRBV4-1	16	TRBJ1-1	TGCGCCAGCAGCCAATTGGACAGGGGTCTGAACACTGAAGCTTTCTTT	CASSQLDRGLNTEAFF
few	.	TRBV7-9	12	TRBJ2-2	TGTGCCAGCGATGGCTCAGCCGGGGAGCTGTTTTTT	CASDGSAGELFF
.	TRBD1	TRBV25-1	14	TRBJ1-3	TGTGCCAGCAGAGGACAGGGGCACGGAAACACCATATATTTT	CASRGQGHGNTIYF
.	TRBD1	TRBV5-4	14	TRBJ2-3	TGTGCCAGCAGCCCGGGACAGGGAACAGATACGCAGTATTTT	CASSPGQGTDTQYF
.	.	TRBV5-1	15	TRBJ1-1	TGCGCCACCCTCCCCTTGGGGGGGTTGAACACTGAAGCTTTCTTT	CATLPLGGLNTEAFF
.	TRBD2	TRBV7-3	15	TRBJ2-5	TGTGCCAGCAGCTTCGAGGGACTAGTTGGGGAGACCCAGTACTTC	CASSFEGLVGETQYF
.	TRBD2	TRBV18	18	TRBJ2-5	TGTGCCAGCTCACCAAGGTTACTAGCGGGAGGGCGGCAAGAGACCCAGTACTTC	CASSPRLLAGGRQETQYF
.	TRBD1	TRBV5-1	14	TRBJ1-4	TGCGCCAGCACCTGGGGGGACAGGGATAAAAAACTGTTTTTT	CASTWGDRDKKLFF
.	TRBD1	TRBV2	13	TRBJ1-1	TGTGCCAGCAACAGGGGGTTGAACACTGAAGCTTTCTTT	CASNRGLNTEAFF
once	TRBD1	TRBV6-1	15	TRBJ2-2	TGTGCCAGCAGTTTAGGACAGGTGAACACCGGGGAGCTGTTTTTT	CASSLGQVNTGELFF
.	.	TRBV24-1	14	TRBJ2-1	TGTGCCACCAGTGATCCCCGACTAGTCCATGAGCAGTTCTTC	CATSDPRLVHEQFF
.	TRBD2	TRBV4-1	15	TRBJ2-7	TGCGCCAGCAGCCAAGATCATAGCGGGAGTCGAGAGCAGTACTTC	CASSQDHSGSREQYF
.	TRBD2	TRBV24-1	15	TRBJ2-4	TGTGCCACCAGTGAGAGCGGGAGGGCCAAAAACATTCAGTACTTC	CATSESGRAKNIQYF
.	TRBD1	TRBV7-2	12	TRBJ2-7	TGTGCCAGCAGCTCGTACAGGGGCGAGCAGTACTTC	CASSSYRGEQYF
.	TRBD1	TRBV19	16	TRBJ1-5	TGTGCCAGTAGTCGACGACAGGGTAGAGGTAATCAGCCCCAGCATTTT	CASSRRQGRGNQPQHF
.	TRBD2	TRBV27	17	TRBJ2-1	TGTGCCAGCAGTTTACGGGGGGGCCTCCTCTCCTACAATGAGCGGTTCTTC	CASSLRGGLLSYNERFF
.	TRBD2	TRBV5-1	15	TRBJ2-5	TGCGCCAGCCGGCGGGGTGGGGGGGACCAAGAGACCCAGTACTTC	CASRRGGGDQETQYF
.	.	TRBV15	14	TRBJ1-2	TGTGCCACCAGCCCGGGCAGGGCTAACTATGGCTACACCTTC	CATSPGRANYGYTF
.	TRBD2	TRBV5-1	17	TRBJ2-1	TGCGCCAGCAGCTTTTGGAGGGTTGGTAAGCGGGAGTCGGAGCAGTTCTTC	CASSFWRVGKRESEQFF
.	TRBD1	TRBV7-8	13	TRBJ1-1	TGTGCCAGCAGAACTTCCAGGGGGGATGAAGCTTTCTTT	CASRTSRGDEAFF
.	.	TRBV6-1	14	TRBJ1-1	TGTGCCAGCAGTGAACTCCGGTCCCACACTGAAGCTTTCTTT	CASSELRSHTEAFF
few	TRBD1	TRBV5-6	14	TRBJ2-7	TGTGCCAGCAGCTTGGAAGGGGGCGGGTACGAGCAGTACTTC	CASSLEGGGYEQYF
.	TRBD1	TRBV5-1	15	TRBJ1-6	TGCGCCAGCAGCCGTACAGGGGGCGGTGATTCACCCCTCCACTTT	CASSRTGGGDSPLHF
.	.	TRBV3-1/TRBV3-2	13	TRBJ2-7	TGTGCCAGCAGCCAGTCCCTAGGTTACGAGCAGTACTTC	CASSQSLGYEQYF
.	TRBD1	TRBV7-8	17	TRBJ2-3	TGTGCCAGCAGCTTTACCTTGACAGGGCTCCCAACAGATACGCAGTATTTT	CASSFTLTGLPTDTQYF